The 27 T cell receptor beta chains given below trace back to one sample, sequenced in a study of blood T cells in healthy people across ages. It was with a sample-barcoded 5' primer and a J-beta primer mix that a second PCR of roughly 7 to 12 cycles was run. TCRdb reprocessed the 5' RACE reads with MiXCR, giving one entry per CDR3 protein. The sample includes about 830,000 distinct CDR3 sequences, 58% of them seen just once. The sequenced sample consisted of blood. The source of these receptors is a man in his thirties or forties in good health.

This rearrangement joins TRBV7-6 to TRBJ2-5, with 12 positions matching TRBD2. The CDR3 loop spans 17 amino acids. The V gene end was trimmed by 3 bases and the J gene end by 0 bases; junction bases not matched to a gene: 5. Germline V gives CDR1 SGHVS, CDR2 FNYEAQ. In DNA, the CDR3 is TGTGCCAGCAGCTTCCTAAGGACTAGCGGGAACCAAGAGACCCAGTACTTC. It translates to CASSFLRTSGNQETQYF.

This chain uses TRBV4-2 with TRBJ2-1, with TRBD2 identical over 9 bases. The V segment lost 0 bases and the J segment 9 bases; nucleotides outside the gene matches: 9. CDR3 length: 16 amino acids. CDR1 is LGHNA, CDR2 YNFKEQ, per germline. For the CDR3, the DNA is TGTGCCAGCAGCCAAGATAGGCGGGGGGGAAGCGGTGAGCAGTTCTTC. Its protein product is CASSQDRRGGSGEQFF.

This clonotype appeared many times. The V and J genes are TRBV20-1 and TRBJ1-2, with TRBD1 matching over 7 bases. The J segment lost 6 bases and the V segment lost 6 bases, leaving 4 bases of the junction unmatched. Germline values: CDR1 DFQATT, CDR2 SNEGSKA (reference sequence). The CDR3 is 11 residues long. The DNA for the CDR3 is TGCAGTGCCGACCAGGGGGATGGCTACACCTTC. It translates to CSADQGDGYTF.

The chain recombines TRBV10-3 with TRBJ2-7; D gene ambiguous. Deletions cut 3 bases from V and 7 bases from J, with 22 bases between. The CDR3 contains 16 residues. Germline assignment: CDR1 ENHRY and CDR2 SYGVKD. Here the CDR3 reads CAISDPTIEGGNEQYF. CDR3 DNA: TGTGCCATCAGTGACCCTACAATCGAAGGCGGCAATGAGCAGTACTTC.

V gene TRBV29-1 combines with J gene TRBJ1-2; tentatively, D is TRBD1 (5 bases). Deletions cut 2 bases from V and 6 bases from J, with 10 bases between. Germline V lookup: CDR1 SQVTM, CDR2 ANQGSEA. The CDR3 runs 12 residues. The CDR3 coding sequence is TGCAGCGTTGAAACAGGTGCCGATGGCTACACCTTC. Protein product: CSVETGADGYTF.

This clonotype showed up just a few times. DNA of the CDR3: TGTGCCAGCAGCCGATTCCGTCCTTCGACAGCTGAAAAACTGTTTTTT. This encodes CASSRFRPSTAEKLFF. The chain combines TRBV7-2 with TRBJ1-4; D perhaps matches TRBD1 (5 bases). The ends were cut back, 5 bases at V and 7 bases at J, with 20 bases in the middle. CDR1 is SGHTA, CDR2 FQGNSA, per germline. The CDR3 spans 16 residues.

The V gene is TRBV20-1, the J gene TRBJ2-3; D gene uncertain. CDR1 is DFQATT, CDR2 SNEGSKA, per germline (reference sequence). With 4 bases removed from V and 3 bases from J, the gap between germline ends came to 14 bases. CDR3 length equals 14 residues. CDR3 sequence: CSAIHHFGTDTQYF. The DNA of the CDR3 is TGCAGTGCTATTCACCATTTTGGGACAGATACGCAGTATTTT.

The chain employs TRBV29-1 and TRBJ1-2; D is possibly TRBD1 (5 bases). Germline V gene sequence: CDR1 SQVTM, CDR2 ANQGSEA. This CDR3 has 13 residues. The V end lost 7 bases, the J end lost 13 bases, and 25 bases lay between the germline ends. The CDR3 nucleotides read TGCAGCGGGGCCCAACAGGACGGAGGAATATCCACCTTC. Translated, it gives CSGAQQDGGISTF.

As DNA, the CDR3 is TGTGCCAGCAGCGTAGACTCTTCTACGACAGGGGATGGCTACACCTTC. Translated, it gives CASSVDSSTTGDGYTF. The V gene is TRBV9, the J gene TRBJ1-2, with 8 bases identical to TRBD1. Germline V gene data show CDR1 as SGDLS and CDR2 as YYNGEE. Trimming removed 0 bases from V and 6 bases from J; junction bases left unmatched: 10. The CDR3 totals 16 residues.

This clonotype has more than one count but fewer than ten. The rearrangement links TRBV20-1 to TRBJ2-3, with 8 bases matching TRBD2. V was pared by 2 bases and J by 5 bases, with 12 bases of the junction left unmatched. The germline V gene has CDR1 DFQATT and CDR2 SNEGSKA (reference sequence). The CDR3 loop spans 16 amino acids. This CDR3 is CSARPRAGVGKDTQYF. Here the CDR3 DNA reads TGCAGTGCTAGACCTCGAGCGGGAGTGGGAAAAGATACGCAGTATTTT.

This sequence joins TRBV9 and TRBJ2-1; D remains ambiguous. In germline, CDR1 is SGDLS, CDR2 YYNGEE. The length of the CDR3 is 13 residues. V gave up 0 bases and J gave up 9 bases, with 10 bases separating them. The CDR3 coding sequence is TGTGCCAGCAGCGTAGATGGGGTTCCTGAGCAGTTCTTC. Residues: CASSVDGVPEQFF.

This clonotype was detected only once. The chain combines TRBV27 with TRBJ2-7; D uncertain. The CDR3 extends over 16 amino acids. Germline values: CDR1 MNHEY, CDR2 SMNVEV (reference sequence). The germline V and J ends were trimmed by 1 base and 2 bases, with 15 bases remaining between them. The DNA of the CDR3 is TGTGCCAGCAGTTTATATATGGCAGGATCGACCTACGAGCAGTACTTC. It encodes CASSLYMAGSTYEQYF.

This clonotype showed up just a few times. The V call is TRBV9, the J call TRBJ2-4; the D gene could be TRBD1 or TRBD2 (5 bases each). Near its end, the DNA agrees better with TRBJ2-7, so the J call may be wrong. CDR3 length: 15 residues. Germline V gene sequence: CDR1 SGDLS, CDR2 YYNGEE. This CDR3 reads CASSDGDPSGYEQYF. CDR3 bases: TGTGCCAGCAGCGACGGGGACCCGTCGGGATACGAGCAGTACTTC.

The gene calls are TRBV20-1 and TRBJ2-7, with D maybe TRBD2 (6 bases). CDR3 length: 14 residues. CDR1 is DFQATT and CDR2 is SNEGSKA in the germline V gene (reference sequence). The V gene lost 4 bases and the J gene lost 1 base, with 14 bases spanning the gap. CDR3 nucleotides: TGCAGTGCTAAAGAACTAGCCCAGTCCTACGAGCAGTACTTC. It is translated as CSAKELAQSYEQYF.

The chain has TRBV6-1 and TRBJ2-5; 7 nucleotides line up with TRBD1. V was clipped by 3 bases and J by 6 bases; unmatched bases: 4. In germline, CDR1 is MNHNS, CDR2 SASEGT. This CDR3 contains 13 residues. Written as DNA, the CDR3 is TGTGCCAGCAGTGAGAGGGGGCAGCAGACCCAGTACTTC. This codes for CASSERGQQTQYF.

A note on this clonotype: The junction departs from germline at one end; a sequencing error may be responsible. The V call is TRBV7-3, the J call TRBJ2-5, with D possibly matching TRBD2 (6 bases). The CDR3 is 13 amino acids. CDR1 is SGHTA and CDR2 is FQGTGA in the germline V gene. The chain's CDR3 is CASSTDYQETQNF. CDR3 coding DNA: TGTGCCAGCAGCACGGACTACCAAGAGACCCAGAACTTC.

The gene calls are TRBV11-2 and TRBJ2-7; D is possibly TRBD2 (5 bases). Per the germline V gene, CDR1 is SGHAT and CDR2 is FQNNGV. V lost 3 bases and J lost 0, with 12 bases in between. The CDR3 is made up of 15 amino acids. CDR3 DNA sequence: TGTGCCAGCAGCTTGGAGGCCCTTAGCTCCTACGAGCAGTACTTC. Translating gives CASSLEALSSYEQYF. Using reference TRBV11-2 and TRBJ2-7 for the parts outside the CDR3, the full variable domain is EAGVAQSPRYKIIEKRQSVAFWCNPISGHATLYWYQQILGQGPKLLIQFQNNGVVDDSQLPKDRFSAERLKGVDSTLKIQPAKLEDSAVYLCASSLEALSSYEQYFGPGTRLTVT.

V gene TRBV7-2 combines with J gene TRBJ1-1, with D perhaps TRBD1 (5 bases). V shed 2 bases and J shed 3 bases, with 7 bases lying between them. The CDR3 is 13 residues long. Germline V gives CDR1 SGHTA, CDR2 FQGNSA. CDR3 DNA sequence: TGTGCCAGCAGCTTACGGGGGGACACTGAAGCTTTCTTT. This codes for CASSLRGDTEAFF.

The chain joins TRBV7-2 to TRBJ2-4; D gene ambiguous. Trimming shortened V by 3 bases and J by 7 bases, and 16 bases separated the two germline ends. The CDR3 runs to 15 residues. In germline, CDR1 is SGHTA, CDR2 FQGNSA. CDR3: CASSFARTLENIQYF. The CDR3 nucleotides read TGTGCCAGCAGCTTCGCCAGGACGCTCGAGAACATTCAGTACTTC.

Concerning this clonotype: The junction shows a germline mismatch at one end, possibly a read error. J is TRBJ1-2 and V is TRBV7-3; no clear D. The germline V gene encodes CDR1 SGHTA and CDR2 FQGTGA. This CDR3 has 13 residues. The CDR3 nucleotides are TGTGCCAGCAGCTCAGCCGATAACTATAGCTACACCTTC. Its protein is CASSSADNYSYTF.

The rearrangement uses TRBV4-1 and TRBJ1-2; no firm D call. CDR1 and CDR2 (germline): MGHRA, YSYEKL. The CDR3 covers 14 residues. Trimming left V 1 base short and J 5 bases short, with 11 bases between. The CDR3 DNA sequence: TGCGCCAGCAGCCAAGCGGCGGGATTTTATGGCTACACCTTC. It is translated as CASSQAAGFYGYTF.

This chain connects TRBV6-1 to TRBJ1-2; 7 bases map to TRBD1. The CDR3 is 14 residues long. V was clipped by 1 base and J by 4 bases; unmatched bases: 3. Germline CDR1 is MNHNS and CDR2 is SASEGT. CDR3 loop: CASSEGGTVYGYTF. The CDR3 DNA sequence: TGTGCCAGCAGTGAAGGTGGGACAGTCTATGGCTACACCTTC.

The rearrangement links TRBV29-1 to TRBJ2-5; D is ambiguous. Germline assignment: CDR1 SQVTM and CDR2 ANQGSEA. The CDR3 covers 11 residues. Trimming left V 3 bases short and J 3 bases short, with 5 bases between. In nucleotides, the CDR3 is TGCAGCGTTGACACAAAAGAGACCCAGTACTTC. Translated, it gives CSVDTKETQYF.

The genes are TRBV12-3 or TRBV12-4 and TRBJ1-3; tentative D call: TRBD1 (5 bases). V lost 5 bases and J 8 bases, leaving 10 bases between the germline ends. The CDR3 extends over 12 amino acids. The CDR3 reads CASSPQGYTIYF. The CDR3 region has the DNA TGTGCCAGCAGTCCGCAGGGTTACACCATATATTTT.

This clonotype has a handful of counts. The CDR3 DNA sequence: TGCGCCAGCAGCCACAATATATGGGGGCAGGGGTACGAAGATACGCAGTATTTT. Encoded protein: CASSHNIWGQGYEDTQYF. The chain is built from TRBV5-1 and TRBJ2-3; a possible D gene is TRBD1 (6 bases). Trimming cost V 4 bases and J 5 bases, with 26 bases left between them. Germline V gene data show CDR1 as SGHRS and CDR2 as YFSETQ. The CDR3 totals 18 residues.

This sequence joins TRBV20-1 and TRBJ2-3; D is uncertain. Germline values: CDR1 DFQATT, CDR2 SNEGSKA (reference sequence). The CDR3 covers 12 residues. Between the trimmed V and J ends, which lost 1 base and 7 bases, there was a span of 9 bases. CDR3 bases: TGCAGTGCTAGAGGACCGAGGCATACGCAGTATTTT. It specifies CSARGPRHTQYF.

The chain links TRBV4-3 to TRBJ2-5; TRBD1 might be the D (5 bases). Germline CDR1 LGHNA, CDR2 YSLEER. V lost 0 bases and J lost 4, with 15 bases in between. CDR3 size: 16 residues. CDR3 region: CASSQDPPRTGETQYF. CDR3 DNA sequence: TGCGCCAGCAGCCAAGATCCTCCTAGAACAGGAGAGACCCAGTACTTC.